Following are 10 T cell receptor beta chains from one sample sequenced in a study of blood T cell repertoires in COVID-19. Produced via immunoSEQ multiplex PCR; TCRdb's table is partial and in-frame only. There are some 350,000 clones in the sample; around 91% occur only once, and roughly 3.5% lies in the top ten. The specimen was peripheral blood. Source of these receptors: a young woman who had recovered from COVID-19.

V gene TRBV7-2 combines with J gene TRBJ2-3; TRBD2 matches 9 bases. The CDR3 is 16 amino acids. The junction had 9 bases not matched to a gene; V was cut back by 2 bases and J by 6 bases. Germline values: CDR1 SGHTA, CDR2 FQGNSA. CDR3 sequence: CASSLYWREGGDTQYF. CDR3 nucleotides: TGTGCCAGCAGCTTATATTGGCGGGAGGGCGGGGATACGCAGTATTTT. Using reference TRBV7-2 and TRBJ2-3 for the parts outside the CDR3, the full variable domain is GAGVSQSPSNKVTEKGKDVELRCDPISGHTALYWYRQSLGQGLEFLIYFQGNSAPDKSGLPSDRFSAERTGGSVSTLTIQRTQQEDSAVYLCASSLYWREGGDTQYFGPGTRLTVL.

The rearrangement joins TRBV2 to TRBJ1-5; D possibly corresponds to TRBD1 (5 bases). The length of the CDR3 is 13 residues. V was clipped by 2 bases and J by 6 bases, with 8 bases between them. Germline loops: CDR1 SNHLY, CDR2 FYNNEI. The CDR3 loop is CASSEIRGQPQHF. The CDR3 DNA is TGTGCCAGCAGTGAAATAAGGGGTCAGCCCCAGCATTTT.

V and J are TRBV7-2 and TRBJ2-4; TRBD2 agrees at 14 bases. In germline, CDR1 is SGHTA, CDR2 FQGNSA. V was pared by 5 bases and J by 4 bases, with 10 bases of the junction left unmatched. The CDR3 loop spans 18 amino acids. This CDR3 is CASSPGGLAGVAKNIQYF. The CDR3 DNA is TGTGCCAGCAGCCCAGGGGGACTAGCGGGAGTTGCGAAAAACATTCAGTACTTC.

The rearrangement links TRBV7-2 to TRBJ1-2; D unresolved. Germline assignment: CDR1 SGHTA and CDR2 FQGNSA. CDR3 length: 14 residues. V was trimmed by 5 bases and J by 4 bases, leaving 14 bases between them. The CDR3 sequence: CASSPDGSSYGYTF. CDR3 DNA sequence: TGTGCCAGCAGCCCCGACGGATCTAGCTATGGCTACACCTTC.

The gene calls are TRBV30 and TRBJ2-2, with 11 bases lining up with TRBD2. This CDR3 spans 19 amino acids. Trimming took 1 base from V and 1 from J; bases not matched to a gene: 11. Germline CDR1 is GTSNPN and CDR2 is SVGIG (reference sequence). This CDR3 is CAWSGGRLAGGKNTGELFF. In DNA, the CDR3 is TGTGCCTGGAGTGGGGGGAGGCTAGCGGGAGGAAAGAACACCGGGGAGCTGTTTTTT.

CDR3 DNA sequence: TGTGCCAGCTCATCCCGGGACAGCGGTAATCAGCCCCAGCATTTT. As protein: CASSSRDSGNQPQHF. The rearrangement links TRBV18 to TRBJ1-5; 7 bases line up with TRBD1. J was trimmed by 4 bases and V by 5 bases; bases with no gene match: 8. The germline gives CDR1 KGHSH, CDR2 LQKENI. This CDR3 has 15 amino acids.

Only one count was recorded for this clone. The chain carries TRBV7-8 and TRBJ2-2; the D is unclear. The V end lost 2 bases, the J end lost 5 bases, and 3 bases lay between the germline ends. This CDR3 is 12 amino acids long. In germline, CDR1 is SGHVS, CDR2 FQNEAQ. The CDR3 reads CASSLSTGELFF. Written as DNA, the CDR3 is TGTGCCAGCAGCTTATCGACCGGGGAGCTGTTTTTT. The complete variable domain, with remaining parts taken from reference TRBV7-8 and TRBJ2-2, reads GAGVSQSPRYKVAKRGQDVALRCDPISGHVSLFWYQQALGQGPEFLTYFQNEAQLDKSGLPSDRFFAERPEGSVSTLKIQRTQQEDSAVYLCASSLSTGELFFGEGSRLTVL.

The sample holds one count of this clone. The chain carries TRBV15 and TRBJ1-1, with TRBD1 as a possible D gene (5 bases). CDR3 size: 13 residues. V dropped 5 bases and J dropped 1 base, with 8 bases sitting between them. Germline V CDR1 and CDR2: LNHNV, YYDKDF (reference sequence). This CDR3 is CATSGGGNTEAFF. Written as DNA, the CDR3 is TGTGCCACCAGCGGGGGGGGGAACACTGAAGCTTTCTTT.

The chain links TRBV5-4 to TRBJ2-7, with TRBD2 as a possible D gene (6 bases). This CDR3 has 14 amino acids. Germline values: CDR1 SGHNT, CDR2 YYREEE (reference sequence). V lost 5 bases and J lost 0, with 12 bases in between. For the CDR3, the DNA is TGTGCCAGCAGGCCAGAAGCGGGCTCCTACGAGCAGTACGTC. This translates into CASRPEAGSYEQYV.

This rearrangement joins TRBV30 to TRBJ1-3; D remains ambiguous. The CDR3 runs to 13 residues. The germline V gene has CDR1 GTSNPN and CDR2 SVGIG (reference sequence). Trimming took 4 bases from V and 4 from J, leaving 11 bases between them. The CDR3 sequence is CAWKRGSGNTIYF. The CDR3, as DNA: TGTGCCTGGAAGCGAGGTTCGGGAAACACCATATATTTT.